This T cell receptor (beta chain) was obtained from a study of tumor-infiltrating lymphocytes in primary liver carcinoma. Production of TCR beta cDNA used 400 to 600 ng total RNA together with a constant-region primer. Libraries for TCR beta were built through three nested multiplex PCR rounds, which together made up a slightly modified ARM-PCR procedure. Use of TRBV1-TRBV30 forward primers with a C-beta reverse primer characterized the first two PCR rounds, which lasted around 9 cycles each. TCRdb recomputed calls from the multiplex PCR reads with MiXCR, one row per CDR3 protein. The sample includes about 84,000 distinct CDR3 sequences, approximately 77% seen only once; the top ten take around 19%. Total RNA and DNA came together from approximately 20-30 mg of bulk tissue without cell sorting. Patients diagnosed with primary liver carcinoma received treatment through surgical resection. Tumor samples uniformly had over 80% viable tumor cells.

In its sample, this clonotype was seen once. The CDR3 has 18 residues. The V end was cut by 3 bases, the J end by 4 bases, with 22 bases between. CDR1 SGHAT and CDR2 FQNNGV come from the germline V gene. V is TRBV11-2 and J is TRBJ2-1, with D possibly matching TRBD2 (6 bases). The sample comprised liver tumor tissue from sampling region 1. The subset was: tumor region T1, superior pole. This clonotype was obtained from a man between 35 and 55 years old with primary liver carcinoma and hepatitis B virus infection. DNA for the CDR3: TGTGCCAGCAGCTTTGACCCTAGGAGAACCGGGACTTACAATGAGCAGTTCTTC. Its translation is CASSFDPRRTGTYNEQFF.